This T cell receptor (beta chain) emerged from a study of regulatory T cells in long-lasting Graves disease. Study in general: Recently diagnosed Graves' patients had received antithyroid drugs for under 3 months.

This clonotype was recorded many times. This CDR3 has 12 amino acids. Germline V gene data show CDR1 as ENHRY and CDR2 as SYGVKD. V was pared by 3 bases and J by 7 bases, with 9 bases between. Time point noted: newly diagnosed GD, antithyroid drugs for less than 3 months. Scientists built the TCR library using RNA that was extracted from PBMCs. Investigators prepared the TCR beta libraries by applying iRepertoire HTBI primers and Arm-PCR of CDR3 regions. TCRdb reprocessed the multiplex PCR reads via MiXCR and lists one record per CDR3 protein. The sample has around 400,000 distinct CDR3 sequences, approximately 15% seen once. This sample was also put to use in a study of T cells in Graves' hyperthyroidism and ophthalmopathy. That paper states: The majority of expanded thyroid clonotypes above 0.001 also appeared in blood.

The sequences come from peripheral blood mononuclear cells (PBMCs), collected at new diagnosis, from a patient treated with antithyroid drugs. The sequence was collected from a woman aged 40 to 55 with Graves disease. The V and J genes are TRBV10-3 and TRBJ1-1; D is undetermined. The CDR3 DNA is TGTGCCATCAGTGAAGTCATAGGTGAAGCTTTCTTT. Its translation is CAISEVIGEAFF.